The clone carrying this T cell receptor (beta chain) was seen just once. Its antigen is as yet unknown. The record originates from a study of CD4+ T cells in melanoma. Whole-study findings and limits: Neoantigen-specific CD4+ T cells in melanoma reportedly had diverse differentiation states. CD8+ T cell, macrophage and B cell function reportedly correlated with neoantigen-specific CD4+ T cells.

V was trimmed by 1 base and J by 6 bases, leaving 9 bases between them. Germline CDR1 and CDR2: SGHVS and FNYEAQ. This CDR3 has 13 residues. The method was immunoSEQ multiplex PCR; TCRdb's version includes in-frame clones alone and lacks a portion of them. The table lists approximately 20,000 clones, 78% of them singletons. J is TRBJ2-5 and V is TRBV7-6; unclear D gene. The source is a human donor with melanoma. Written as DNA, the CDR3 is TGTGCCAGCAGCTTAGTTGATTCGCAGACCCAGTACTTC. Its translation is CASSLVDSQTQYF.